The subject of this entry is one T cell receptor (beta chain). Its specificity is not known. The record originates from a study of shared clonotypes between healthy human individuals. Several immunoSEQ 96-well plates shared each subset's DNA, each plate a replicate. TCRdb's table, derived via immunoSEQ multiplex PCR, lists solely in-frame clones and lacks some. The data contain some 550,000 clones, 95% to 98% of them singletons. All donors qualified as healthy HIV-negative adults and had experienced no recent acute infections or vaccinations. V was cut by 4 bases and J by 3 bases, with 19 bases left in between. CDR3 length equals 16 residues. Germline V gene lookup returns CDR1 MGHRA and CDR2 YSYEKL. The study's findings and limits: A reduction in generation probabilities was seen for non-shared clonotypes relative to those shared by all four donors. Rarefaction showed that sequencing of sorted subsets was incomplete (despite large depth).

Sequencing input: naive CD4+ T cells sorted from blood. Subset specified: CD45RA+ positively selected. The TCR was taken from a woman younger than 45 in good health. This chain joins TRBV4-1 and TRBJ2-7, with D perhaps TRBD1 or TRBD2 (5 bases each). The CDR3 DNA is TGCGCCAGCAGCCTATTTGAAGGCTGGGACGGCTACGAGCAGTACTTC. It is translated as CASSLFEGWDGYEQYF.